The following is a TCR beta chain sequence with its context. What it binds is unknown. With 60 Vbeta and 13 Jbeta primers, the PCR was carried out. Assay used: immunoSEQ multiplex PCR; TCRdb lists only in-frame clones, some missing. The repertoire consists of 120,000 to 150,000 clones, with around 85% occurring once and the leading ten covering about 1.3%. The CDR3 extends over 17 amino acids. V dropped 1 base and J dropped 6; count of bases not matched to a gene: 12. Looked up from germline, CDR1 is MDHEN and CDR2 is SYDVKM. This specimen belongs to a study of cytomegalovirus exposure and HLA in healthy donors. Study-wide results and limits: Earlier analysis yielded a pattern in which most TCR beta V segments were productive about 90% or about 30% of the time. CMV serostatus alone was available as immune exposure information.

The sequence was collected from a female donor in good health and CMV-seronegative. The sample consisted of PBMCs. This chain joins TRBV28 and TRBJ1-2; 9 nucleotides agree with TRBD1. CDR3 protein: CASSLFKGQGEVNGYTF. The CDR3 bases are TGTGCCAGCAGTTTATTTAAGGGACAGGGCGAGGTAAATGGCTACACCTTC.